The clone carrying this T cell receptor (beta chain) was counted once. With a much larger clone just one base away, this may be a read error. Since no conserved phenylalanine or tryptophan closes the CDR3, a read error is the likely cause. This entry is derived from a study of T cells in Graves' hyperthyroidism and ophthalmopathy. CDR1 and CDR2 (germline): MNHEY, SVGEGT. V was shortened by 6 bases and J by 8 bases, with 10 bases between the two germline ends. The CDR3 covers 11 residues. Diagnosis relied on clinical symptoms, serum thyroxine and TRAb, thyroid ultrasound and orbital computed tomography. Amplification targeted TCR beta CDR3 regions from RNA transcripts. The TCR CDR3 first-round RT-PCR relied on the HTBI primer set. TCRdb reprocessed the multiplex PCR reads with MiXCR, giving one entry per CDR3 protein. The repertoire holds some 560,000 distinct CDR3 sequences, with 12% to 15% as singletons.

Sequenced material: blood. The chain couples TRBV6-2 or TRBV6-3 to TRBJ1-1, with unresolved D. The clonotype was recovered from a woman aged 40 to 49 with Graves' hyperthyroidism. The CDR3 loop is CASSRLREAFL. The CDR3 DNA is TGTGCCAGCAGCCGGTTGAGGGAAGCTTTCCTT.